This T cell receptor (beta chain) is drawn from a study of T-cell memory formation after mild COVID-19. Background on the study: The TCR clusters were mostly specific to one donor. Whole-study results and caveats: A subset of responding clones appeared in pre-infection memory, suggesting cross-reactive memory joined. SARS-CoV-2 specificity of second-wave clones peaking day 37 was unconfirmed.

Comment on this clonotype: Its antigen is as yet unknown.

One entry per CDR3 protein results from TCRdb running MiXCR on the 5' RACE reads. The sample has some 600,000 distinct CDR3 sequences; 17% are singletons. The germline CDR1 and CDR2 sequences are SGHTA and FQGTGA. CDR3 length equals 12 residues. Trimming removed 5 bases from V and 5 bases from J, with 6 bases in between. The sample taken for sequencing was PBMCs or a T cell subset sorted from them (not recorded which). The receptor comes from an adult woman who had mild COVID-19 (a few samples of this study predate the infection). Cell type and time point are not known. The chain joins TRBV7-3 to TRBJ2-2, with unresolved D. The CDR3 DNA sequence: TGTGCCAGCAGCATGATAACCGGGGAGCTGTTTTTT. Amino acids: CASSMITGELFF. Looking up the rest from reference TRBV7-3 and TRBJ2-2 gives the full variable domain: GAGVSQTPSNKVTEKGKYVELRCDPISGHTALYWYRQSLGQGPEFLIYFQGTGAADDSGLPNDRFFAVRPEGSVSTLKIQRTERGDSAVYLCASSMITGELFFGEGSRLTVL.